Listed here are 27 T cell receptor beta chains from one sample, sequenced in a study of blood T cells in healthy people across ages. Through a sample-barcoded 5' primer and a J-beta primer mix, a second PCR was run for about 6 to 11 cycles. TCRdb re-called the 5' RACE reads with MiXCR, one entry per CDR3 protein. This sample has around 940,000 distinct CDR3 sequences, with 51% found just once. Sequencing was performed on blood. The receptors come from a woman aged 55-70 years in good health.

V gene TRBV27 combines with J gene TRBJ1-6; D gene uncertain. The CDR3 runs to 13 residues. CDR1 MNHEY and CDR2 SMNVEV come from the germline V gene (reference sequence). V gave up 5 bases and J gave up 8 bases, with 10 bases separating them. CDR3: CASSAWTDSPLHF. CDR3 in DNA: TGTGCCAGCAGTGCCTGGACGGATTCACCCCTCCACTTT.

The chain uses TRBV7-9 and TRBJ2-1; 9 bases map to TRBD1. The germline CDR1 and CDR2 sequences are SEHNR and FQNEAQ (reference sequence). The CDR3 is made up of 18 amino acids. The V and J ends lost 2 bases and 6 bases, in that order; junction bases with no gene match: 14. CDR3 coding DNA: TGTGCCAGCAGCTTATACCTTATTTCGGGACAGGGTTTCAATGAGCAGTTCTTC. Amino acids: CASSLYLISGQGFNEQFF.

This sequence joins TRBV7-9 and TRBJ2-4, with D tentatively TRBD2 (6 bases). V was trimmed by 1 base and J by 13 bases, leaving 17 bases between them. The CDR3 length is 14 residues. The germline V gene has CDR1 SEHNR and CDR2 FQNEAQ (reference sequence). The CDR3 reads CASSLVGRDTVQYF. The CDR3 DNA is TGTGCCAGCAGCTTAGTGGGGCGGGATACGGTGCAGTACTTC.

V is TRBV29-1 and J is TRBJ1-1; 8 bases match TRBD1. Germline values: CDR1 SQVTM, CDR2 ANQGSEA. The CDR3 covers 12 residues. Trimming cost V 7 bases and J 3 bases; bases outside gene matches: 4. Written as DNA, the CDR3 is TGCAGCGCGACACAGGGGGACACTGAAGCTTTCTTT. As protein: CSATQGDTEAFF.

The chain has TRBV30 and TRBJ2-1; unclear D gene. Looked up from germline, CDR1 is GTSNPN and CDR2 is SVGIG (reference sequence). The V gene lost 2 bases and the J gene lost 8 bases, with 16 bases spanning the gap. The CDR3 extends over 14 amino acids. The CDR3 DNA sequence: TGTGCCTGGAGTTCATCTCTAGGCCAGCATGAGCAGTTCTTC. It encodes CAWSSSLGQHEQFF.

This chain joins TRBV13 and TRBJ2-7; 7 bases are a match to TRBD2. This CDR3 region has 14 residues. Germline V gene lookup returns CDR1 PRHDT and CDR2 FYEKMQ (reference sequence). The junction had 5 bases not matched to a gene; V was cut back by 5 bases and J by 1 base. CDR3 coding DNA: TGTGCCAGCAGCACCGGACTAGGTTCCTACGAGCAGTACTTC. This translates into CASSTGLGSYEQYF. Full variable domain (rest looked up from reference TRBV13 and TRBJ2-7): AAGVIQSPRHLIKEKRETATLKCYPIPRHDTVYWYQQGPGQDPQFLISFYEKMQSDKGSIPDRFSAQQFSDYHSELNMSSLELGDSALYFCASSTGLGSYEQYFGPGTRLTVT.

The chain uses TRBV4-1 and TRBJ2-7; 7 bases are shared with TRBD1. The germline V gene has CDR1 MGHRA and CDR2 YSYEKL. CDR3 length equals 17 residues. V was clipped by 2 bases and J by 3 bases; unmatched bases: 13. The CDR3 sequence is CASSQCYSGGTFYEQYF. DNA for the CDR3: TGCGCCAGCAGCCAATGTTACTCAGGGGGAACGTTCTACGAGCAGTACTTC.

This sequence joins TRBV5-6 and TRBJ2-7, with a weak D call TRBD2 (7 bases). Germline V gene sequence: CDR1 SGHDT, CDR2 YYEEEE. The CDR3 length is 15 residues. Trimming removed 0 bases at V and 9 bases at J, with 19 bases between. In DNA form, the CDR3 reads TGTGCCAGCAGCTTGGCGGGACGGGGGGCGAGCGTGCAGTACTTC. This gives the protein CASSLAGRGASVQYF. Drawing the rest from reference TRBV5-6 and TRBJ2-7, the complete variable domain is DAGVTQSPTHLIKTRGQQVTLRCSPKSGHDTVSWYQQALGQGPQFIFQYYEEEERQRGNFPDRFSGHQFPNYSSELNVNALLLGDSALYLCASSLAGRGASVQYFGPGTRLTVT.

This chain uses TRBV6-5 with TRBJ2-7; D may be TRBD1 (6 bases). Near its end, the DNA agrees better with TRBJ2-5, so the J call may be wrong. Germline-derived CDR1 and CDR2 are MNHEY and SVGAGI. There are 18 residues in the CDR3. In DNA form, the CDR3 reads TGTGCCAGCAGTTATCCCAACGTTCGAGCGAGCAGGGGAGAGACCCAGTACTTC. Translating it yields CASSYPNVRASRGETQYF.

This clonotype was counted a few times. The chain links TRBV20-1 to TRBJ2-7; D is perhaps TRBD1 (5 bases). This CDR3 has 15 residues. V lost 0 bases, J lost 6 bases, and 18 bases lay in between. CDR1 and CDR2 from the germline V gene are DFQATT and SNEGSKA (reference sequence). The CDR3 DNA is TGCAGTGCTAGAGATCACAGGCCCGAAAATTGCGAGCAGTACTTC. Translation gives CSARDHRPENCEQYF.

This sequence joins TRBV5-5 and TRBJ2-7; 8 bases are shared with TRBD2. This CDR3 comprises 15 residues. V shed 4 bases, J shed 2 bases, and the junction held 8 bases outside the gene matches. Germline V lookup: CDR1 SGHKS, CDR2 YYEKEE (reference sequence). The CDR3 sequence: CASSRRAGGTYEQYF. The CDR3 nucleotides are TGTGCCAGCAGCCGCAGGGCGGGAGGAACCTACGAGCAGTACTTC. The whole variable domain, filled in from reference TRBV5-5 and TRBJ2-7, reads DAGVTQSPTHLIKTRGQQVTLRCSPISGHKSVSWYQQVLGQGPQFIFQYYEKEERGRGNFPDRFSARQFPNYSSELNVNALLLGDSALYLCASSRRAGGTYEQYFGPGTRLTVT.

This clonotype was counted a few times. V usage is TRBV29-1 and J usage is TRBJ2-6; D is possibly TRBD1 or TRBD2 (6 bases each). The V gene lost 4 bases and the J gene lost 1 base, with 14 bases spanning the gap. CDR3 length: 16 amino acids. The germline gives CDR1 SQVTM, CDR2 ANQGSEA. The chain's CDR3 is CSVAGQGTSGANVLTF. DNA of the CDR3: TGCAGCGTTGCGGGGCAGGGGACTTCTGGGGCCAACGTCCTGACTTTC.

There are a few counts of this clonotype. V usage is TRBV25-1 and J usage is TRBJ2-5; 7 nucleotides align to TRBD1. Trimming took 2 bases from V and 2 from J; bases not matched to a gene: 8. The CDR3 runs 16 residues. CDR1 MGHDK and CDR2 SYGVNS come from the germline V gene. The CDR3 nucleotides read TGTGCCAGCAGTGAACGGCGGACAGGAAGTCAAGAGACCCAGTACTTC. Translation: CASSERRTGSQETQYF. Full variable domain (rest looked up from reference TRBV25-1 and TRBJ2-5): EADIYQTPRYLVIGTGKKITLECSQTMGHDKMYWYQQDPGMELHLIHYSYGVNSTEKGDLSSESTVSRIRTEHFPLTLESARPSHTSQYLCASSERRTGSQETQYFGPGTRLLVL.

This clonotype was counted between two and nine times. The chain has TRBV4-1 and TRBJ2-5; unclear D gene. Trimming left V 1 base short and J 2 bases short, with 11 bases between. The germline CDR1 and CDR2 sequences are MGHRA and YSYEKL. This CDR3 is 15 amino acids long. The CDR3 loop reads CASSQVPPMQETQYF. CDR3 DNA: TGCGCCAGCAGCCAAGTTCCACCCATGCAAGAGACCCAGTACTTC.

J is TRBJ2-5 and V is TRBV20-1, with D uncertain. Deletions cut 0 bases from V and 2 bases from J, with 13 bases between. Germline V gives CDR1 DFQATT, CDR2 SNEGSKA (reference sequence). This CDR3 is 15 amino acids long. In nucleotides, the CDR3 is TGCAGTGCTAGAGATCTTACAGAGCCTCAAGAGACCCAGTACTTC. It specifies CSARDLTEPQETQYF.

This chain connects TRBV10-2 to TRBJ2-4; the match to TRBD1 covers 10 bases. The assigned J gene may be wrong: the sequence end matches TRBJ2-7 better. The germline CDR1 and CDR2 sequences are WSHSY and SAAADI. The CDR3 has 15 residues. The CDR3 DNA is TGCGCCAGCTGGTTCCCCGGGACAGGGGCGGTCGAGCAGTACTTC. This translates into CASWFPGTGAVEQYF.

This clonotype was recorded a few times. This chain links TRBV18 with TRBJ2-7, with 9 bases that match TRBD1. The CDR3 runs to 16 residues. With V trimmed by 3 bases and J by 2 bases, 8 bases remained unmatched. Germline V gives CDR1 KGHSH, CDR2 LQKENI. CDR3 protein: CASSPLPGTGTYEQYF. Written as DNA, the CDR3 is TGTGCCAGCTCACCTTTACCCGGGACAGGGACCTACGAGCAGTACTTC.

This clonotype was seen only once. V is TRBV30 and J is TRBJ2-3; 7 bases match TRBD1. Unmatched junction bases numbered 5, after V lost 2 bases and J lost 0 bases. CDR1 is GTSNPN and CDR2 is SVGIG in the germline V gene (reference sequence). The CDR3 runs to 15 residues. This CDR3 is CAWSSGQLSTDTQYF. In DNA form, the CDR3 reads TGTGCCTGGAGTTCGGGACAGCTTAGCACAGATACGCAGTATTTT.

The J gene is TRBJ2-1, the V gene TRBV28; 9 bases line up with TRBD1. V lost 1 base and J lost 7; bases outside the gene matches: 8. The germline CDR1 and CDR2 sequences are MDHEN and SYDVKM. The CDR3 length is 16 residues. As DNA, the CDR3 is TGTGCCAGCAGTTTATACGGGACAGGGACGAAGAATGAGCAGTTCTTC. Translating gives CASSLYGTGTKNEQFF.

The chain couples TRBV12-3 or TRBV12-4 to TRBJ2-3, with D possibly matching TRBD1 (7 bases). V lost 6 bases and J lost 6, with 16 bases in between. The CDR3 is 14 amino acids. Here the CDR3 reads CASRGYQGGDTQYF. The CDR3 nucleotides read TGTGCCAGCAGGGGATATCAGGGGGGCGATACGCAGTATTTT.

This clonotype was detected a few times. This CDR3 is CASSFAVVYEQYF. In DNA form, the CDR3 reads TGTGCCAGCAGTTTCGCAGTAGTCTACGAGCAGTACTTC. The gene calls are TRBV28 and TRBJ2-7; no clear D. This CDR3 comprises 13 residues. Trimming pared 3 bases from V and 3 bases from J, leaving 9 bases between. The V gene's germline CDR1 is MDHEN and CDR2 SYDVKM.

The V call is TRBV5-1, the J call TRBJ1-4; D not certain. Trimming stripped 5 bases from V and 8 bases from J, with 13 bases between. The germline gives CDR1 SGHRS, CDR2 YFSETQ. This CDR3 has 13 residues. The CDR3 loop is CASRSGTDEKLFF. DNA for the CDR3: TGCGCCAGCAGAAGCGGCACCGACGAAAAACTGTTTTTT.

This clonotype came up many times. CDR3 in amino acids: CSARDPEKPTLYEQYF. In DNA, the CDR3 is TGCAGTGCTAGAGATCCAGAGAAACCGACCCTCTACGAGCAGTACTTC. The chain links TRBV20-1 to TRBJ2-7; D is unresolved. V dropped 0 bases and J dropped 3 bases, with 18 bases sitting between them. The CDR3 is made up of 16 amino acids. In germline, CDR1 is DFQATT, CDR2 SNEGSKA (reference sequence).

CDR3 nucleotide sequence: TGTGCCAGCAGCGATCAGCTCGGGCCGAGCTCCTATAATTCACCCCTCCACTTT. This codes for CASSDQLGPSSYNSPLHF. The rearrangement links TRBV7-8 to TRBJ1-6; no reliable D call. The CDR3 has 18 amino acids. V was clipped by 5 bases and J by 0 bases, with 17 bases between them. The germline gives CDR1 SGHVS, CDR2 FQNEAQ.

This clonotype turned up a few times. This sequence joins TRBV12-3 or TRBV12-4 and TRBJ2-7; 9 bases match TRBD2. The J call may be wrong; the DNA end is better matched by TRBJ2-5. The CDR3 runs to 14 residues. This chain's CDR3 is CASRTLGLAETQYF. The CDR3 DNA reads as TGTGCCAGCAGAACCTTGGGACTAGCAGAGACCCAGTACTTC.

This CDR3 is CASLKEGPTDTQYF. In DNA, the CDR3 is TGTGCCAGCCTCAAGGAGGGCCCCACAGATACGCAGTATTTT. This chain links TRBV28 with TRBJ2-3; maybe TRBD2 (6 bases). Germline V lookup: CDR1 MDHEN, CDR2 SYDVKM. This CDR3 is 14 amino acids long. Between the trimmed V and J ends, which lost 8 bases and 2 bases, there was a span of 14 bases.

DNA for the CDR3: TGTGCCAGCAGTTTATCCCGAAGTAACTACGAGCAGTACTTC. This codes for CASSLSRSNYEQYF. V gene TRBV28 combines with J gene TRBJ2-5, with D unclear. The last part of the DNA fits TRBJ2-7 better; the J call may be wrong. The V gene's germline CDR1 is MDHEN and CDR2 SYDVKM. This CDR3 comprises 14 residues.